Sequencing of this T cell receptor beta chain was carried out in a study of blood T cell repertoires in COVID-19. Germline loops: CDR1 KGHSH, CDR2 LQKENI. V shed 4 bases, J shed 4 bases, and the junction held 3 bases outside the gene matches. The CDR3 totals 14 residues. Clones were read by immunoSEQ multiplex PCR, and TCRdb kept only the in-frame ones, dropping some. The sample lists around 250,000 clones; 82% were seen once. This clonotype originated in a man between 35 and 55 years old who had been exposed to COVID-19. What was sequenced was PBMCs or T cells enriched from blood (not recorded which). The rearrangement links TRBV18 to TRBJ2-5; the match to TRBD1 covers 10 bases. The CDR3 coding sequence is TGTGCCAGCTCACGAGGACAGGGGGTAGAGACCCAGTACTTC. Residues: CASSRGQGVETQYF.